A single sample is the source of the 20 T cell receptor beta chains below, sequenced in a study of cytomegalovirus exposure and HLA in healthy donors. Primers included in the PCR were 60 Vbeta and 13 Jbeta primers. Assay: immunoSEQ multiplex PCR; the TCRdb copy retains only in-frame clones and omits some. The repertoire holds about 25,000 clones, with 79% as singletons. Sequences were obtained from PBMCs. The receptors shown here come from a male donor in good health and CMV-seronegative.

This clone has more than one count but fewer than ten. CDR3 amino acids: CASSSPGGGDGELFF. The CDR3 bases are TGTGCCAGCAGCTCGCCAGGAGGGGGCGACGGGGAGCTGTTTTTT. The V call is TRBV6-6, the J call TRBJ2-2; possible D gene TRBD1, 7 bases. Germline V gives CDR1 MNHNY, CDR2 SVGAGI (reference sequence). V shed 6 bases and J shed 7 bases, with 18 bases lying between them. The CDR3 is 15 amino acids.

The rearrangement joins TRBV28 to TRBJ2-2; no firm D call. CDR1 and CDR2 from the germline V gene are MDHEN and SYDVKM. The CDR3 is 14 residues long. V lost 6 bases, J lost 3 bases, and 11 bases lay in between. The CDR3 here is CASSPPVHTGELFF. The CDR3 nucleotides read TGTGCCAGCAGCCCTCCTGTTCACACCGGGGAGCTGTTTTTT.

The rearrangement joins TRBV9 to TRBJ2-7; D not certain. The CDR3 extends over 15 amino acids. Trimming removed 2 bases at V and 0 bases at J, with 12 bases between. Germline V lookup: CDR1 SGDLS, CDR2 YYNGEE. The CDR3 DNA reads TGTGCCAGCAGCGTGGGCCACATGAGCTCCTACGAGCAGTACTTC. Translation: CASSVGHMSSYEQYF.

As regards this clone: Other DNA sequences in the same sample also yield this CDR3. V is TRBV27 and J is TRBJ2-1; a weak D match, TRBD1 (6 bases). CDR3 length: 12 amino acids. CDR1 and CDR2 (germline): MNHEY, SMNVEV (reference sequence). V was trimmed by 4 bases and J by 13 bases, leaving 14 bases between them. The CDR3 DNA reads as TGTGCCAGCAGTTACACAGGGAGTGAACAGTTCTTC. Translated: CASSYTGSEQFF.

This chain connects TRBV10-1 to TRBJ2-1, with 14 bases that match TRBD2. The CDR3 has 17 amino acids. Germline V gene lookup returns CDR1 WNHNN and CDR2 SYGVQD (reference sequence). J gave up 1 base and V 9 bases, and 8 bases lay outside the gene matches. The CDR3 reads CARSTSGGADSYNEQFF. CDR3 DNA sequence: TGCGCCAGGTCGACTAGCGGGGGGGCCGATTCCTACAATGAGCAGTTCTTC.

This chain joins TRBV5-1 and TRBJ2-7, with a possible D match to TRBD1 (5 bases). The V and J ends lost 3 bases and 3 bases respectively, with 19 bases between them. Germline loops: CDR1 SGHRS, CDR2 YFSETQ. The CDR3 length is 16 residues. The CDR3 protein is CASSSTLSGPGYEQYF. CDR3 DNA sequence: TGCGCCAGCAGCTCGACCCTCTCAGGGCCAGGCTACGAGCAGTACTTC.

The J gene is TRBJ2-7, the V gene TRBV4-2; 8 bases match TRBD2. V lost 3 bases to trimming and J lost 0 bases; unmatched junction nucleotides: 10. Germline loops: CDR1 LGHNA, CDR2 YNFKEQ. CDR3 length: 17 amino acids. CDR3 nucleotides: TGTGCCAGCAGCCAGGCGGGGGCCGGGACTAGCTCCTACGAGCAGTACTTC. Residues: CASSQAGAGTSSYEQYF.

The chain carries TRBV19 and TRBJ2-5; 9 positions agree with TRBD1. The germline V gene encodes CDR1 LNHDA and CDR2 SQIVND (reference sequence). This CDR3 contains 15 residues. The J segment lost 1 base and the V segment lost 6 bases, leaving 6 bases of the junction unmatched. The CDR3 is CASRGTGTLQETQYF. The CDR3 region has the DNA TGTGCCAGTAGGGGGACAGGGACCCTCCAAGAGACCCAGTACTTC.

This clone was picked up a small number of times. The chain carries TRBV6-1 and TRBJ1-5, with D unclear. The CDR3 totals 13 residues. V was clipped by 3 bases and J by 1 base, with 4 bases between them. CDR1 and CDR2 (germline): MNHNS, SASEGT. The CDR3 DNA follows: TGTGCCAGCAGTGAGCGAAGCAATCAGCCCCAGCATTTT. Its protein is CASSERSNQPQHF.

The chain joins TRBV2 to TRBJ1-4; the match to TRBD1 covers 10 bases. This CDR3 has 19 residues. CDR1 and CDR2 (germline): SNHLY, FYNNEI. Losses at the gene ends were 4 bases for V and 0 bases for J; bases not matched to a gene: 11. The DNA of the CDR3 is TGTGCCAGCAGTGGAAGCCGACAGGGGGCGGACTCAACTAATGAAAAACTGTTTTTT. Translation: CASSGSRQGADSTNEKLFF.

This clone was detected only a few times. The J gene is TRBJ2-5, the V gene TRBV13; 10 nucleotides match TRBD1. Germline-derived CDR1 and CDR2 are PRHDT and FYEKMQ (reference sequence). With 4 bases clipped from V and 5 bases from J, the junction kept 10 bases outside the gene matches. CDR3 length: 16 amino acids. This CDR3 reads CASSSGGQGERETQYF. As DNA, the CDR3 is TGTGCCAGCAGCTCAGGCGGACAGGGGGAGAGGGAGACCCAGTACTTC.

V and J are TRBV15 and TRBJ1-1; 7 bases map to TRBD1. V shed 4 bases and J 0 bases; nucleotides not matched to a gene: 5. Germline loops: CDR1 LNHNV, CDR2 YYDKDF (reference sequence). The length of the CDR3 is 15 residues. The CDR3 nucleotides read TGTGCCACCAGCAAACCACAGGGGATGAACACTGAAGCTTTCTTT. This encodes CATSKPQGMNTEAFF.

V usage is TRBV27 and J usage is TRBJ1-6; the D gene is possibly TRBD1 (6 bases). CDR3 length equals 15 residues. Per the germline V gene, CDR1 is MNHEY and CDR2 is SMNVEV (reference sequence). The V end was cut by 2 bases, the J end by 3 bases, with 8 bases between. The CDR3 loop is CASSLRGGYNSPLHF. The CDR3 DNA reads TGTGCCAGCAGTTTACGAGGGGGCTATAATTCACCCCTCCACTTT.

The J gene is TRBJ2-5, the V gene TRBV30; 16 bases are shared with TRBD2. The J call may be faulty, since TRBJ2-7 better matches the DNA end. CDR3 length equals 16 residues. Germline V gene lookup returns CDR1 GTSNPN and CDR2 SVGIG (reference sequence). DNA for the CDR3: TGTGCCTGGAGTACGGGACTAGCGGGAGGGCCGGACGAGCAGTACTTC. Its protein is CAWSTGLAGGPDEQYF.

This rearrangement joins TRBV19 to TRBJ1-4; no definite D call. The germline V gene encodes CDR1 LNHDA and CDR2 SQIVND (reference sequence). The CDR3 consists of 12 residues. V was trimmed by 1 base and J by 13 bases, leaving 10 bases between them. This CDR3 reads CASSIVENRLFF. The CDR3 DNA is TGTGCCAGTAGTATAGTTGAAAACAGACTGTTTTTT.

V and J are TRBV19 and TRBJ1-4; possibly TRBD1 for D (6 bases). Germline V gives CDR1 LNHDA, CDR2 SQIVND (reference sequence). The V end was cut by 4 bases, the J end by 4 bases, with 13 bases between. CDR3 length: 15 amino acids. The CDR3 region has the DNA TGTGCCAGTAGTACCCGGGACATTCTTAATGAAAAACTGTTTTTT. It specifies CASSTRDILNEKLFF.

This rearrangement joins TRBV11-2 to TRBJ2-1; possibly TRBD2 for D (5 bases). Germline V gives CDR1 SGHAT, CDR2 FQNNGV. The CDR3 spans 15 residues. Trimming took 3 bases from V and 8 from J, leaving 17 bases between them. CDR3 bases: TGTGCCAGCAGCTTGAGGACTGGGTTGAGGGATGAGCAGTTCTTC. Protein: CASSLRTGLRDEQFF.

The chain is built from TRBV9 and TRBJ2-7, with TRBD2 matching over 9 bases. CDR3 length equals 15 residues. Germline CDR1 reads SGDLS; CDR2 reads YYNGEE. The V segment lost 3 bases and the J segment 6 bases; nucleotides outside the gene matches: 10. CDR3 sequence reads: CASSAGLAITPEQYF. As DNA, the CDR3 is TGTGCCAGCAGCGCCGGACTAGCGATAACCCCCGAGCAGTACTTC.

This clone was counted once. The CDR3 is CASSLSGPLGTPTYEQYF. The CDR3 DNA is TGTGCCAGTAGTCTATCGGGCCCCCTTGGGACACCAACCTACGAGCAGTACTTC. The chain employs TRBV19 and TRBJ2-7; D possibly corresponds to TRBD1 (6 bases). The CDR3 is 18 amino acids. Germline V gives CDR1 LNHDA, CDR2 SQIVND (reference sequence). V lost 5 bases and J 2 bases, leaving 25 bases between the germline ends.

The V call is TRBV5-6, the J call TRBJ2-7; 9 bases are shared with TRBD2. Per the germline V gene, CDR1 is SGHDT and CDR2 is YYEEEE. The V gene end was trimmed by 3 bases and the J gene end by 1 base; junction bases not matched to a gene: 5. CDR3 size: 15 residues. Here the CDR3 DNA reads TGTGCCAGCAGCTGGGGACTAGCAGAGTCCTACGAGCAGTACTTC. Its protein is CASSWGLAESYEQYF.